These 23 T cell receptor beta chains were sequenced from one sample in a study of monozygotic twins with inflammatory bowel disease. Reprocessing the 5' RACE reads, TCRdb reports a single entry for every CDR3 protein and omits DNA. The sample includes about 210,000 distinct CDR3 sequences. Specimen: blood. Receptor source: a human donor with ulcerative colitis or Crohn's disease, or a healthy co-twin of an affected twin (not recorded which).

The chain couples TRBV12-3 or TRBV12-4 to TRBJ1-1. This CDR3 has 14 amino acids. This CDR3 is CASSLSAGNTEAFF.

The chain has TRBV5-1 and TRBJ2-7. There are 17 residues in the CDR3. From germline, CDR1 is SGHRS and CDR2 YFSETQ. The CDR3 loop is CASSLGSKRWSSYEQYF.

The V gene is TRBV6-6, the J gene TRBJ1-1; TCRdb outputs TRBD1, but without DNA this stays unchecked. This CDR3 is 12 amino acids long. CDR1 is MNHNY, CDR2 SVGAGI, per germline (reference sequence). The CDR3: CASNQGQLEAFF.

The chain employs TRBV6-6 and TRBJ2-7. From germline, CDR1 is MNHNY and CDR2 SVGAGI (reference sequence). The CDR3 totals 13 residues. CDR3 region: CASSYSTWNEQYF.

J is TRBJ1-2 and V is TRBV4-3; checking the TCRdb D call of TRBD1 is not possible without DNA. From germline, CDR1 is LGHNA and CDR2 YSLEER. There are 15 residues in the CDR3. CDR3: CASSQVGGRGYGYTF.

V and J are TRBV20-1 and TRBJ2-1; TCRdb's assignment of TRBD2 cannot be checked, as there is no DNA. The germline V gene encodes CDR1 DFQATT and CDR2 SNEGSKA (reference sequence). The CDR3 totals 19 residues. CDR3 in amino acids: CSAIRPGLAGLEVRNEQFF.

V is TRBV3-1 and J is TRBJ2-7; with no DNA, the TCRdb D assignment of TRBD1 cannot be verified. The germline gives CDR1 LGHDT, CDR2 YNNKEL (reference sequence). The CDR3 has 15 residues. CDR3 sequence: CASSPRQGGLYEQYF.

V gene TRBV29-1 combines with J gene TRBJ2-7; TCRdb names TRBD1, which stays unverified in the absence of DNA. CDR3 length: 15 amino acids. CDR1 and CDR2 from the germline V gene are SQVTM and ANQGSEA. CDR3 protein: CSVEDPTESSYEQYF.

The rearrangement uses TRBV5-1 and TRBJ1-2; checking the TCRdb D call of TRBD1 is not possible without DNA. The CDR3 consists of 15 residues. Germline CDR1 reads SGHRS; CDR2 reads YFSETQ. CDR3 sequence: CASSSTPGQGGGYTF. The full variable domain, with the rest looked up from reference TRBV5-1 and TRBJ1-2, is KAGVTQTPRYLIKTRGQQVTLSCSPISGHRSVSWYQQTPGQGLQFLFEYFSETQRNKGNFPGRFSGRQFSNSRSEMNVSTLELGDSALYLCASSSTPGQGGGYTFGSGTRLTVV.

The chain carries TRBV6-1 and TRBJ2-6. Per germline, CDR1 MNHNS and CDR2 SASEGT. The length of the CDR3 is 13 residues. The CDR3 sequence: CASTFTGANVLTF.

The J gene is TRBJ2-7, the V gene TRBV18; TCRdb's D call, TRBD1, is unchecked because there is no DNA. This CDR3 spans 15 amino acids. Germline V gene sequence: CDR1 KGHSH, CDR2 LQKENI. The CDR3 sequence is CASSPPAQGAYEQYF.

CDR3: CASIRVGFGSGYTF. The genes are TRBV10-2 and TRBJ1-2; TCRdb's D call, TRBD1, is unchecked because there is no DNA. Germline CDR1 WSHSY, CDR2 SAAADI. The CDR3 extends over 14 amino acids.

The chain employs TRBV21-1 and TRBJ2-7; the D call from TCRdb, TRBD1, cannot be confirmed without DNA. TRBV21-1 is tagged as a pseudogene. The CDR3 is 14 residues long. CDR3 loop: CASSKRGTAYEQYF.

The chain couples TRBV5-1 to TRBJ1-1; TCRdb's assignment of TRBD1 cannot be checked, as there is no DNA. The CDR3 contains 15 residues. Germline-derived CDR1 and CDR2 are SGHRS and YFSETQ. The CDR3 protein is CASSETGQGAAEAFF.

CDR3 amino acids: CASKNPLGGYTF. The chain recombines TRBV12-3 or TRBV12-4 with TRBJ1-2; as DNA is missing, the TRBD1 call by TCRdb cannot be tested. CDR3 length: 12 amino acids.

The rearrangement uses TRBV10-3 and TRBJ1-4. This CDR3 has 14 amino acids. The germline V gene has CDR1 ENHRY and CDR2 SYGVKD. The CDR3 here is CAIRASPTNEKLFF.

The chain has TRBV6-1 and TRBJ2-4; TCRdb indicates TRBD1, and absent DNA this call remains unverified. The CDR3 spans 14 residues. The V gene's germline CDR1 is MNHNS and CDR2 SASEGT. The CDR3: CASSRQGAKNIQYF.

This chain joins TRBV30 and TRBJ1-1. This CDR3 is 13 amino acids long. Germline-derived CDR1 and CDR2 are GTSNPN and SVGIG (reference sequence). The CDR3 sequence is CAWSNNLNTEAFF.

The chain combines TRBV23-1 with TRBJ1-2; absent DNA, TCRdb's TRBD1 call cannot be checked. Being an ORF, TRBV23-1 has a function that is uncertain. There are 15 residues in the CDR3. CDR3 sequence: CASRTKTGLEVGYTF.

J is TRBJ1-1 and V is TRBV30. Germline CDR1 and CDR2: GTSNPN and SVGIG (reference sequence). The CDR3 extends over 14 amino acids. The CDR3 loop is CAWSVRRGTTEAFF.

The chain couples TRBV7-9 to TRBJ2-7. This CDR3 comprises 14 residues. Looked up from germline, CDR1 is SEHNR and CDR2 is FQNEAQ (reference sequence). CDR3 sequence: CASTLIQDPYEQYF.

The V gene is TRBV20-1, the J gene TRBJ1-1; TCRdb picks TRBD1, but there is no DNA to check that call. Per germline, CDR1 DFQATT and CDR2 SNEGSKA (reference sequence). CDR3 size: 15 residues. CDR3 region: CSARKPGQMNTEAFF.

V is TRBV20-1 and J is TRBJ1-3. Germline V gene sequence: CDR1 DFQATT, CDR2 SNEGSKA (reference sequence). The CDR3 has 14 residues. The CDR3 is CSARVPPGGDTIYF.